Presented here are 20 T cell receptor beta chains from one specimen sequenced in a study of tumor-infiltrating lymphocytes in primary liver carcinoma. Without any cell sorting, about 19-30 mg of bulk tissue yielded co-extracted RNA and DNA. With a constant-region primer, TCR beta cDNA was made from around 520 ng of total RNA. Three nested multiplex PCR rounds of slightly modified ARM-PCR generated TCR beta libraries. TRBV1-TRBV30 forward primers paired with a C-beta reverse primer drove the first two PCR rounds, ten to eleven cycles each. Each CDR3 protein gets one entry after TCRdb re-called the multiplex PCR reads with MiXCR. The sample shows 100,000 to 120,000 distinct CDR3 sequences, approximately 78% of them seen only once. Sequencing used liver tumor tissue from sampling region 3. Indicated subset: tumor region T3, left-lateral pole. All receptors come from a man aged 35 to 55 with primary liver carcinoma and hepatitis B virus infection.

Comment on this clonotype: A read error is likely, as this CDR3 ends without the conserved phenylalanine or tryptophan. The chain links TRBV6-2 or TRBV6-3 to TRBJ2-5; D ambiguous. CDR3 length: 14 residues. CDR1 MNHEY and CDR2 SVGEGT come from the germline V gene. In nucleotides, the CDR3 is TGTGCCAGCAGCCTGGACGGCCGCCAAGAGACTCAGTACTAC. This gives the protein CASSLDGRQETQYY.

Concerning this clonotype: Lacking the conserved final phenylalanine or tryptophan, this CDR3 likely reflects a read error. V gene TRBV11-2 combines with J gene TRBJ1-1, with no clear D. The CDR3 spans 13 residues. With 2 bases removed from V and 3 bases from J, the gap between germline ends came to 7 bases. CDR1 is SGHAT and CDR2 is FQNNGV in the germline V gene. CDR3 nucleotide sequence: TGTGCCAGCAGCTTAAACAGAGACACTGAAGCTTTCTCT. Translation gives CASSLNRDTEAFS.

As to this clonotype: At one boundary the junction diverges from the germline segment, which might be a read error. This chain uses TRBV5-4 with TRBJ2-5, with 10 bases identical to TRBD1. Germline V gene sequence: CDR1 SGHNT, CDR2 YYREEE (reference sequence). The CDR3 totals 15 residues. CDR3 nucleotide sequence: TGTGCCAGCAGCTTGAGACAGGGGGCGCTGGAGACCCATTACTTC. The encoded protein is CASSLRQGALETHYF.

In the case of this clonotype: Its ends do not fully match the called genes, so a read error is possible. The chain has TRBV6-2 or TRBV6-3 and TRBJ2-7; the D gene could be TRBD1 or TRBD2 (5 bases each). This CDR3 comprises 12 residues. The germline V gene encodes CDR1 MNHEY and CDR2 SVGEGT. The CDR3 is CANSGDRDEQYF. CDR3 DNA sequence: TGTGCCAACAGTGGGGACCGGGACGAGCAGTACTTC.

A word on this clonotype: A much more abundant neighbour one base away suggests this may be a read error. The chain links TRBV2 to TRBJ2-3; D remains unclear. The CDR3 extends over 12 amino acids. V was clipped by 2 bases and J by 6 bases, with 6 bases between them. CDR1 and CDR2 (germline): SNHLY, FYNNEI. CDR3 DNA sequence: TGTGCCAGCAGTGAACCTCACGATACGCAGTATTTT. It codes for CASSEPHDTQYF.

With respect to this clonotype: A junction boundary mismatches the germline segment, possibly from a read error. This sequence joins TRBV28 and TRBJ2-7, with 7 bases identical to TRBD1. Germline loops: CDR1 MDHEN, CDR2 SYDVKM. The CDR3 has 13 amino acids. CDR3 bases: TGTGTCAGCAGTTTACAGGGGCCCGTGGGGCACTACTTC. This gives the protein CVSSLQGPVGHYF.

To note about this clonotype: An end of the junction does not agree with germline; a read error may underlie this. The chain recombines TRBV19 with TRBJ1-2; D not resolved. CDR1 and CDR2 (germline): LNHDA, SQIVND (reference sequence). This CDR3 contains 10 residues. Here the CDR3 reads CAFSVDGHTF. In DNA, the CDR3 is TGTGCCTTTTCAGTGGATGGCCACACCTTC. Full variable domain (missing parts from reference TRBV19 and TRBJ1-2): DGGITQSPKYLFRKEGQNVTLSCEQNLNHDAMYWYRQDPGQGLRLIYYSQIVNDFQKGDIAEGYSVSREKKESFPLTVTSAQKNPTAFYLCAFSVDGHTFGSGTRLTVV.

This clonotype was detected once. The junction and the germline gene differ at one end; a read error may be behind it. The V gene is TRBV29-1, the J gene TRBJ2-3; TRBD2 might be the D (6 bases). The germline V gene has CDR1 SQVTM and CDR2 ANQGSEA. This CDR3 has 15 amino acids. CDR3 bases: TGCAGCGTTGAGTCGGCTAACGGAGGGAGGTATACGCAGTACTTT. Translated: CSVESANGGRYTQYF.

In regard to this clonotype: The CDR3 carries no conserved terminal phenylalanine or tryptophan, so it likely arises from a read error. The chain uses TRBV29-1 and TRBJ2-7; 7 positions agree with TRBD1. Germline V gene sequence: CDR1 SQVTM, CDR2 ANQGSEA. This CDR3 spans 11 amino acids. The CDR3 region has the DNA TGCAACGTTGAAGGGGGCCATGAGCAGTACTAC. It specifies CNVEGGHEQYY.

This clonotype was recorded many times. This sequence joins TRBV6-5 and TRBJ2-7; 8 positions match TRBD1. The V segment lost 6 bases and the J segment 5 bases; nucleotides outside the gene matches: 6. Germline CDR1 reads MNHEY; CDR2 reads SVGAGI. This CDR3 comprises 13 residues. DNA for the CDR3: TGTGCCAGCAGAATGGACAGGGCTCACGAGCAGTACTTC. This translates into CASRMDRAHEQYF.

This chain uses TRBV12-3 or TRBV12-4 with TRBJ2-1, with a weak D call TRBD2 (5 bases). The CDR3 length is 15 residues. V was pared by 5 bases and J by 3 bases, with 14 bases between. CDR3: CASSLEGWRYNEQFF. In nucleotides, the CDR3 is TGTGCCAGCAGTCTAGAGGGATGGCGCTACAATGAGCAGTTCTTC.

The genes are TRBV6-2 or TRBV6-3 and TRBJ2-7; TRBD1 agrees at 8 bases. With 10 bases clipped from V and 5 bases from J, the junction kept 13 bases outside the gene matches. CDR1 is MNHEY, CDR2 SVGEGT, per germline. This CDR3 is built from 14 residues. CDR3 sequence reads: CANSLRDRSHEQYF. DNA of the CDR3: TGTGCCAACAGCCTCCGGGACAGGAGCCACGAGCAGTACTTC.

CDR3: CASSPTPSAEVTQYF. CDR3 sequence (DNA): TGCGCCAGCAGCCCAACCCCCTCAGCGGAGGTGACGCAGTACTTC. The J gene is TRBJ2-5, the V gene TRBV5-1; a possible D gene is TRBD2 (5 bases). In germline, CDR1 is SGHRS, CDR2 YFSETQ. V gave up 4 bases and J gave up 11 bases, with 24 bases separating them. There are 15 residues in the CDR3.

This clonotype was observed many times. The J gene is TRBJ1-3, the V gene TRBV6-6; D is perhaps TRBD1 (5 bases). The germline V gene encodes CDR1 MNHNY and CDR2 SVGAGI (reference sequence). The CDR3 consists of 15 residues. V lost 5 bases to trimming and J lost 0 bases, with 11 bases between them. The CDR3 coding sequence is TGTGCCAGCAGTCCCGGGGGGGGCTCTGGAAACACCATATATTTT. Protein product: CASSPGGGSGNTIYF.

Turning to this clonotype: Its ends do not fully match the called genes, so a read error is possible. The chain combines TRBV5-5 with TRBJ1-2; a possible D gene is TRBD1 (5 bases). The CDR3 is 13 residues long. Germline V gene sequence: CDR1 SGHKS, CDR2 YYEKEE (reference sequence). CDR3 nucleotide sequence: TGTGTCAGCAGCGTGCCGGGACCTTCTGGTTACACCTTC. It encodes CVSSVPGPSGYTF.

A word on this clonotype: A much larger clone lies a single base off, so this may be a read error. This rearrangement joins TRBV7-9 to TRBJ1-2, with D unresolved. The V gene lost 3 bases and the J gene lost 4 bases, with 9 bases spanning the gap. The CDR3 spans 13 residues. Germline loops: CDR1 SEHNR, CDR2 FQNEAQ (reference sequence). CDR3 coding DNA: TGTGCCAGCAGCTTTGAGCCTTTCTATGGCTACACCTTC. Its translation: CASSFEPFYGYTF.

The rearrangement links TRBV12-3 or TRBV12-4 to TRBJ2-7; the match to TRBD2 covers 8 bases. The CDR3 is 14 residues long. The CDR3 spells CVSSRLSGDYEQYF. The CDR3 DNA reads TGTGTCAGTAGTCGGCTTAGCGGGGACTACGAGCAGTACTTC.

The CDR3 here is CTISLVGTGVNEQFF. The CDR3 bases are TGTACCATCAGCCTAGTCGGGACAGGGGTCAATGAGCAGTTCTTC. The chain employs TRBV7-8 and TRBJ2-1; 10 positions agree with TRBD1. The germline V gene encodes CDR1 SGHVS and CDR2 FQNEAQ. This CDR3 is built from 15 residues.

This clonotype was observed many times. V is TRBV6-2 or TRBV6-3 and J is TRBJ2-1; D is undetermined. V shed 6 bases and J shed 6 bases, with 9 bases lying between them. Germline V gives CDR1 MNHEY, CDR2 SVGEGT. The CDR3 spans 12 residues. The CDR3 region has the DNA TGTGCCAGCAGCTCAGGTTTCAATGAGCAGTTCTTC. Its protein is CASSSGFNEQFF.

On this clonotype itself: The junction departs from germline at one end; a sequencing error may be responsible. The genes are TRBV5-4 and TRBJ2-1; a possible D gene is TRBD2 (5 bases). The germline gives CDR1 SGHNT, CDR2 YYREEE (reference sequence). The CDR3 sequence is 16 residues long. This CDR3 is CASSPGGGGYVNEEFF. The CDR3 DNA reads as TGTGCCAGCAGCCCGGGCGGAGGAGGCTATGTGAATGAGGAGTTCTTC.